This record covers a single TCR beta chain. The antigen is not known. The data are from a study of Ad26.COV2.S vaccination and SARS-CoV-2 variants. In the study overall: Dosing was one shot or two shots 56 days apart.

Study conclusions and caveats: Reportedly, after vaccination the spike-specific CD8+ and CD4+ T cell responses displayed substantial breadth.

This CDR3 spans 15 amino acids. Germline loops: CDR1 MNHEY, CDR2 SVGEGT. Trimming removed 6 bases at V and 6 bases at J, with 18 bases between. TCRdb keeps only in-frame clones here, not all; method: immunoSEQ multiplex PCR. The data show about 410,000 clones, around 89% seen once. Specified treatment: some 19 received Ad26.COV2.S at low or high dose, single or two shots; several received placebo; per-sample allocation not given. Day 63 after the first vaccine or placebo injection was the time point for sampling. V is TRBV6-2 or TRBV6-3 and J is TRBJ2-1; D is undetermined. The source of this sequence is a person aged 18 to 59 who received the Ad26.COV2.S COVID-19 vaccine or a placebo. The source was peripheral blood, collected in a trial of Ad26.COV2.S vaccine versus placebo. The CDR3 protein is CASSTDSLAFNEQFF. CDR3 DNA: TGTGCCAGCAGCACCGATTCACTGGCGTTCAATGAGCAGTTCTTC.